This T cell receptor (beta chain) is from a study of Ad26.COV2.S vaccination and SARS-CoV-2 variants (dated by TCRdb to 2020 to 2022). Regarding the study in general: Vaccine-arm donors were drawn from COV1001, a multicentre, randomized, double-blind, placebo-controlled phase I-IIa trial of Ad26.COV2.S in healthy adults. Ad26.COV2.S was given intramuscularly at 5x10^10 or 1x10^11 viral particles, as a single shot or as two shots 56 days apart. The specificity and breadth of SARS-CoV-2-reactive T cell receptors after Ad26.COV2.S vaccination were assessed by TCRbeta repertoire sequencing. A total of approximately 30 samples were included in the TCR-sequenced set, comprising around 20 Ad26.COV2.S vaccine recipients, 5 placebo recipients and 8 SARS-CoV-2 convalescent individuals. Participants in the trial were split at random into five groups of five each, receiving low-dose or high-dose Ad26.COV2.S once or twice, or else placebo on both occasions. Throughout the experiments and outcome assessment, investigators stayed blinded to trial group allocation. What the authors observed across the whole study: Spike-specific TCR breadth was higher in Ad26.COV2.S recipients than in placebo recipients (P = 0.0014). It was noted by the authors that total T cell responses may have been underestimated by the TCR breadth and depth analyses. The study was not powered to compare responses between vaccine doses or regimens. Non-spike TCR breadth was comparable between vaccine and placebo recipients, consistent with the vaccine containing only spike. Substantial breadth of spike-specific CD8+ and CD4+ T cell responses was reported after vaccination.

TCRbeta CDR3 regions were sequenced with the immunoSEQ Assay. After extraction, genomic DNA underwent amplification by bias-controlled multiplex PCR, followed by high-throughput sequencing. Regarding the original processing steps: To quantify the absolute abundance of every unique TCRbeta CDR3 region, sequences were collapsed and filtered. T cell fraction was estimated by normalization of TCRbeta template counts to usable DNA, with usable DNA being measured through amplification of reference genes present in all nucleated cells. Repertoire TCRs were annotated as SARS-CoV-2-specific by exact matching of V gene, CDR3 amino acid sequence and J gene to a known reactive TCR set. The reference SARS-CoV-2 TCR set came from MIRA and was filtered for enrichment in COVID-19-positive ImmuneCODE repertoires, removing public or cross-reactive TCRs. Based on the MIRA antigens, annotated TCRs were further analysed at the level of specific ORF or position within ORF. Depth was the summed frequency of annotated unique rearrangements, while breadth was defined as annotated unique rearrangements over total unique productive rearrangements. TCR breadth was compared between groups using two-sided Wilcoxon rank-sum tests. TCRdb's version of the immuneACCESS table is confined to in-frame rearrangements and falls short of the full clone set. An unresolved V gene accounts for under half of the shortfall where checked; the remainder is of unknown origin. Clonal size and the V and J genes are those of that table, whereas D and trimming came from the DNA. For this sample the table gives approximately 400,000 clones, of which 83% were detected only once. Of the sample, nearly 7.5% falls within the top ten clones.

In the paper's terms, the treatment or condition label means: about 20 received Ad26.COV2.S at low or high dose, single or two shots; about 5 received placebo; per-sample allocation not given. Repertoires of vaccine and placebo recipients were sequenced from samples collected on day 63 after the first injection. Cohort 1b enrolled 20 to 30 adults aged 18-55 years at a single site in Boston, USA, between 29 July and 7 August 2020. Ad26.COV2.S was a replication-incompetent adenovirus type 26 vector expressing a prefusion-stabilized SARS-CoV-2 spike protein from the original Wuhan strain. This clone was detected a few times. This receptor's antigen is unknown. No clone much larger than this one lies a single base away; base qualities are absent. From its cysteine to its phenylalanine, the CDR3 spans 13 amino acids. Solely the CDR3 DNA is kept, with 39 bases framed from the first base. V has 6 bases trimmed and J has 9 bases trimmed; junction bases matching no gene number 5. Reading the germline V gene (reference sequence) gives CDR1 WNHNN and CDR2 SYGVQD.

The clonotype comes from a person between 18 and 65 years old who received the Ad26.COV2.S COVID-19 vaccine or a placebo. Rearrangement joined TRBV10-1 to TRBJ2-2; the junction holds 9 bases that match TRBD1. The input for sequencing was peripheral blood, taken in a trial of Ad26.COV2.S vaccine versus placebo. The nucleotide sequence reads TGCGCCAGCAGGGCGACAGGGGGTCGGGAGCTGTTTTTT. Its product reads: CASRATGGRELFF.